Following are 12 T cell receptor beta chains from one sample sequenced in a study of blood T cell repertoires in COVID-19. Only in-frame clones appear in the TCRdb table, and some are missing; sequencing was by immunoSEQ multiplex PCR. In the table there are roughly 160,000 clones, 80% of which are singletons. Sequenced sample: PBMCs or T cells enriched from blood (not recorded which). These receptors were taken from a woman in her sixties who had recovered from COVID-19.

The chain has TRBV6-5 and TRBJ2-1; TRBD2 is a possible D gene (6 bases). The CDR3 is 15 amino acids. Trimming took off 0 bases at V and 7 bases at J, with 13 bases between the two ends. Germline CDR1 and CDR2: MNHEY and SVGAGI. The CDR3 nucleotides read TGTGCCAGCAGTTACTCAGCAGTCCGGGGGAATGAGCAGTTCTTC. It encodes CASSYSAVRGNEQFF.

This sequence joins TRBV4-1 and TRBJ2-6; D is perhaps TRBD2 (6 bases). This CDR3 is 16 amino acids long. V lost 0 bases, J lost 5 bases, and 11 bases lay in between. Germline CDR1 MGHRA, CDR2 YSYEKL. CDR3 DNA: TGCGCCAGCAGCCAAGACGCGGGAACGAGGGCCAACGTCCTGACTTTC. It yields the protein CASSQDAGTRANVLTF.

This chain connects TRBV5-4 to TRBJ2-1, with 11 bases identical to TRBD2. Trimming removed 5 bases from V and 5 bases from J; junction bases left unmatched: 9. Germline lookup yields CDR1 SGHNT and CDR2 YYREEE (reference sequence). The CDR3 has 16 amino acids. The CDR3: CASRGSGGVTDNEQFF. CDR3 DNA sequence: TGTGCCAGCAGGGGTAGCGGGGGGGTTACCGACAATGAGCAGTTCTTC.

The rearrangement uses TRBV19 and TRBJ1-2; a weak D match, TRBD1 (5 bases). Per germline, CDR1 LNHDA and CDR2 SQIVND (reference sequence). The CDR3 sequence is 16 residues long. V lost 5 bases to trimming and J lost 4 bases, with 20 bases between them. The CDR3 region is CASSVVQASRGYGYTF. The DNA for the CDR3 is TGTGCCAGTAGTGTTGTACAGGCCTCAAGGGGCTATGGCTACACCTTC.

V is TRBV7-2 and J is TRBJ1-2; D perhaps matches TRBD1 (6 bases). This CDR3 spans 13 amino acids. CDR1 SGHTA and CDR2 FQGNSA come from the germline V gene. The ends were cut back, 1 base at V and 4 bases at J, with 7 bases in the middle. The CDR3 DNA reads TGTGCCAGCAGCTTAGGGACAGCCTATGGCTACACCTTC. It encodes CASSLGTAYGYTF.

In its sample, this clone was seen a few times. The V call is TRBV4-2, the J call TRBJ1-4, with a weak D call TRBD1 (5 bases). Trimming took off 0 bases at V and 0 bases at J, with 11 bases between the two ends. Germline V lookup: CDR1 LGHNA, CDR2 YNFKEQ. The CDR3 is 17 amino acids. CDR3 bases: TGTGCCAGCAGCCAAGATGGGGCAGTTGCAACTAATGAAAAACTGTTTTTT. It codes for CASSQDGAVATNEKLFF.

The V and J genes are TRBV5-5 and TRBJ2-7, with 10 nucleotides matching TRBD1. Germline loops: CDR1 SGHKS, CDR2 YYEKEE (reference sequence). CDR3 length equals 14 residues. Trimming cost V 3 bases and J 2 bases; bases outside gene matches: 2. This CDR3 is CASSWGQGTYEQYF. The DNA for the CDR3 is TGTGCCAGCAGCTGGGGACAGGGGACCTACGAGCAGTACTTC.

The sample holds one count of this clone. V is TRBV6-5 and J is TRBJ1-5; maybe TRBD1 (5 bases). Germline V CDR1 and CDR2: MNHEY, SVGAGI. The CDR3 covers 14 residues. The V end was cut by 7 bases, the J end by 0 bases, with 10 bases between. The chain's CDR3 is CASTKGDSNQPQHF. The DNA for the CDR3 is TGTGCCAGCACAAAAGGGGATAGCAATCAGCCCCAGCATTTT.

The V call is TRBV21-1, the J call TRBJ2-4; the D segment call TRBD1 is taken from the table without a DNA check. TRBV21-1 is given as a pseudogene. The CDR3 loop spans 14 amino acids. The CDR3 coding sequence is TGTGCCAGCACCCCAGGAAAGGACAAAAACATTCAGTACTTC. Amino acids: CASTPGKDKNIQYF.

V usage is TRBV7-2 and J usage is TRBJ2-2; 7 bases agree with TRBD2. From germline, CDR1 is SGHTA and CDR2 FQGNSA. J gave up 4 bases and V 2 bases, and 7 bases lay outside the gene matches. CDR3 size: 16 residues. The CDR3 coding sequence is TGTGCCAGCAGCTTAAAGGGCGGGGGTGGCACCGGGGAGCTGTTTTTT. Amino acids: CASSLKGGGGTGELFF.

The gene calls are TRBV5-6 and TRBJ2-7, with D possibly TRBD1 on 5 matching bases. Deletions cut 2 bases from V and 2 bases from J, with 14 bases between. The V gene's germline CDR1 is SGHDT and CDR2 YYEEEE. The CDR3 consists of 15 residues. For the CDR3, the DNA is TGTGCCAGCAGCTTACCAGGCAGGGCCACCTACGAGCAGTACTTC. This encodes CASSLPGRATYEQYF.

The CDR3: CASSQDTRESSYNSPLHF. The CDR3 nucleotides read TGTGCCAGCAGCCAAGATACCCGGGAAAGCTCCTATAATTCACCCCTCCACTTT. The rearrangement uses TRBV3-1 (or the pseudogene TRBV3-2) and TRBJ1-6; D remains ambiguous. CDR1 LGHDT and CDR2 YNNKEL come from the germline V gene (reference sequence). The V and J ends lost 0 bases and 0 bases respectively, with 12 bases between them. The CDR3 has 18 amino acids.